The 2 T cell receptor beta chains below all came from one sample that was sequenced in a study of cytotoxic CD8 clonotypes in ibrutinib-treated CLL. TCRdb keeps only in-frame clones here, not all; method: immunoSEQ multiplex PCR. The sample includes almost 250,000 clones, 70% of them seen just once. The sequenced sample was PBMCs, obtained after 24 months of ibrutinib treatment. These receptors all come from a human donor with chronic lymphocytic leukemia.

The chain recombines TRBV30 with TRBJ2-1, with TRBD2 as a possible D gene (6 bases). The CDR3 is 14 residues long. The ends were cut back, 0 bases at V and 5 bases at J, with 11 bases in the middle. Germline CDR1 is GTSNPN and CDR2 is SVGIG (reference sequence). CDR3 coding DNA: TGTGCCTGGAGTGTAGGCGGGGATCACAATGAGCAGTTCTTC. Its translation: CAWSVGGDHNEQFF.

CDR3 DNA sequence: TGTGCCAGCAGTTTCGAAAGGAACACTGAAGCTTTCTTT. It specifies CASSFERNTEAFF. The rearrangement uses TRBV27 and TRBJ1-1, with D unresolved. Trimming stripped 3 bases from V and 1 base from J, with 6 bases between. Germline V gives CDR1 MNHEY, CDR2 SMNVEV (reference sequence). CDR3 length: 13 amino acids.